A selection of T cell receptor beta chains follows, all from one sample in a study of regulatory T cells in long-lasting Graves disease. TCRdb recomputed calls from the multiplex PCR reads with MiXCR, one row per CDR3 protein. The data contain 500,000 or so distinct CDR3 sequences, roughly 16% of them singletons. These sequences were also reported in another study, on T cells in Graves' hyperthyroidism and ophthalmopathy.

The sample in question was peripheral blood mononuclear cells (PBMCs), obtained at new diagnosis, from a patient treated with antithyroid drugs. Receptor source: a man aged 35 to 55 with Graves disease. Each CDR3 is given with its conserved first and last residue. Clone size appears in some rows only: once, few, many, or a class for an expanded clone.

J gene: .; V gene: TRBV19; clone size: few; CDR3 protein: CASSTPIGGRETQYF
J gene: TRBJ2-3; V gene: TRBV20-1; clone size: .; CDR3 protein: CSARDSGSTDTQYF
J gene: TRBJ2-5; V gene: TRBV12-3/TRBV12-4; clone size: .; CDR3 protein: CASTTGVQTQYF
J gene: TRBJ2-7; V gene: TRBV5-1; clone size: many; CDR3 protein: CASSQGTPTYEQYF
J gene: TRBJ2-7; V gene: TRBV7-2; clone size: few; CDR3 protein: CASSLLAGELFEQYF
J gene: TRBJ1-5; V gene: TRBV5-6; clone size: many; CDR3 protein: CASSLAQGLSNQPQHF
J gene: TRBJ2-1; V gene: TRBV19; clone size: .; CDR3 protein: CASSIPGGNEQFF
J gene: TRBJ2-5; V gene: TRBV2; clone size: many; CDR3 protein: CASSDDTGGGETQYF
J gene: TRBJ2-1; V gene: TRBV9; clone size: few; CDR3 protein: CASSEGWYNEQFF
J gene: TRBJ2-3; V gene: TRBV20-1; clone size: .; CDR3 protein: CSARGLAGVIQSTDTQYF
J gene: TRBJ2-7; V gene: TRBV5-1; clone size: .; CDR3 protein: CASSSRLVREGYEQYF
J gene: TRBJ2-7; V gene: TRBV27; clone size: .; CDR3 protein: CASSVTGLYEQYF
J gene: TRBJ2-3; V gene: TRBV11-3; clone size: .; CDR3 protein: CASSLREESRTDTQYF
J gene: TRBJ1-1; V gene: TRBV5-6; clone size: few; CDR3 protein: CASSLALTGGGDTEAFF
J gene: TRBJ2-3; V gene: TRBV5-4; clone size: many; CDR3 protein: CASSTHGIADTQYF
J gene: TRBJ2-7; V gene: TRBV2; clone size: .; CDR3 protein: CASSSRAGLSPYEQYF
J gene: TRBJ2-3; V gene: TRBV11-2; clone size: many; CDR3 protein: CASSLDLVTSMSSTDTQYF